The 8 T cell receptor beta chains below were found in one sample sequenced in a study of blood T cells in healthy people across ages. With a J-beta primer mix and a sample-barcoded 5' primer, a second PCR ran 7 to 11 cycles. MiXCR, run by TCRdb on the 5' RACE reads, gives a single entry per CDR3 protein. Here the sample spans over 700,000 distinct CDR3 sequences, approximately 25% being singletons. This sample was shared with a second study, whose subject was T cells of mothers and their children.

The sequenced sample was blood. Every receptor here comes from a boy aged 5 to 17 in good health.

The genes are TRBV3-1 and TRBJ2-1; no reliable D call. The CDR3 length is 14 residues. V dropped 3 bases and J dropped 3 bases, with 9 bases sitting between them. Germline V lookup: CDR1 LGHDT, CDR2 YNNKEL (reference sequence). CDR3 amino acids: CASSQRLLYNEQFF. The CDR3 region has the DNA TGTGCCAGCAGCCAGAGGCTGCTCTACAATGAGCAGTTCTTC.

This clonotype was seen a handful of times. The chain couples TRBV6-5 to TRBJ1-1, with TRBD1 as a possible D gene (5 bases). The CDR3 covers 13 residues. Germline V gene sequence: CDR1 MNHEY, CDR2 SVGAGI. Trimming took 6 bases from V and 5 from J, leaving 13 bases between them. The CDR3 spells CASSPGGVTEAFF. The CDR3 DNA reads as TGTGCCAGCAGCCCCGGGGGGGTTACTGAAGCTTTCTTT.

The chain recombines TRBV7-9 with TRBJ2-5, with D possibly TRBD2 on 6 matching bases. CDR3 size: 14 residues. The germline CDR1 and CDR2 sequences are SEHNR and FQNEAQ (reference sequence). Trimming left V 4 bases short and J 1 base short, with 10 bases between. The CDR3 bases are TGTGCCAGCAGCTCGGGACTGGTCCAAGAGACCCAGTACTTC. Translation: CASSSGLVQETQYF.

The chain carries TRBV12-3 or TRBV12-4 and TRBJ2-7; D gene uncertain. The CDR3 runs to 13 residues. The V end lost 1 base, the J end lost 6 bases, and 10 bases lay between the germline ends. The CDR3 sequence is CASSLDMGIEQYF. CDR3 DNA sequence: TGTGCCAGCAGTTTAGACATGGGCATCGAGCAGTACTTC.

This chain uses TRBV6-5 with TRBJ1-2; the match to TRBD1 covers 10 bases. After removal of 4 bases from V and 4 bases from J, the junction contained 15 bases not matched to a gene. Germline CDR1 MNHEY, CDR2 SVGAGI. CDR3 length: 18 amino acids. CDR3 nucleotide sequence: TGTGCCAGCAGTTCCAATCTCCACCGGGACAGGGGCCCCTATGGCTACACCTTC. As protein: CASSSNLHRDRGPYGYTF.

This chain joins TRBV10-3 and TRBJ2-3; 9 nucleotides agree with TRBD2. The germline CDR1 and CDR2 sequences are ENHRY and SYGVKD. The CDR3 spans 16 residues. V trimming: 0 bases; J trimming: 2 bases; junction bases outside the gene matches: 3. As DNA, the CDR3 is TGTGCCATCAGTGAGTCGAGCGGGGGGAACACAGATACGCAGTATTTT. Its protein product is CAISESSGGNTDTQYF.

The CDR3 coding sequence is TGTGCCAGCAGCTTTGAGCCCAGTGGCACTGAAGCTTTCTTT. Amino acids: CASSFEPSGTEAFF. V and J are TRBV11-2 and TRBJ1-1; the D is unclear. V was cut by 3 bases and J by 4 bases, with 12 bases left in between. The germline V gene has CDR1 SGHAT and CDR2 FQNNGV. This CDR3 has 14 residues.

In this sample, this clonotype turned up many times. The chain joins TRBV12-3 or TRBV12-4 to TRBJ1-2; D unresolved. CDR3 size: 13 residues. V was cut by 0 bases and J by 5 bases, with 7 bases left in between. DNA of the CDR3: TGTGCCAGCAGTTTAGCGGGAGGTTATGGCTACACCTTC. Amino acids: CASSLAGGYGYTF.